Below, 12 T cell receptor beta chains from the same sample are listed, as sequenced in a study of cytomegalovirus exposure and HLA in healthy donors. PCR amplification relied on 60 Vbeta primers (plus 13 Jbeta primers). TCRdb's table, derived via immunoSEQ multiplex PCR, lists solely in-frame clones and lacks some. The sample has about 160,000 clones, 82% seen once. Sequencing input: PBMCs. Receptors were obtained from a girl aged 10-17 years in good health and CMV-seropositive.

This chain joins TRBV15 and TRBJ2-1, with 9 bases identical to TRBD1. CDR3 length equals 15 residues. V lost 3 bases to trimming and J lost 7 bases; unmatched junction nucleotides: 7. Germline V gene sequence: CDR1 LNHNV, CDR2 YYDKDF (reference sequence). CDR3 DNA sequence: TGTGCCACCAGCAGGCCCGACAGGGGGGTAAATGAGCAGTTCTTC. This codes for CATSRPDRGVNEQFF.

This clone has only a few counts. This CDR3 is also generated by other DNA sequences in the sample. The chain has TRBV28 and TRBJ1-2; possible D gene TRBD1, 5 bases. CDR1 and CDR2 (germline): MDHEN, SYDVKM. Trimming left V 2 bases short and J 3 bases short, with 7 bases between. The CDR3 is made up of 13 amino acids. The CDR3 here is CASSLQGYYGYTF. CDR3 nucleotide sequence: TGTGCCAGCAGTTTACAGGGATACTATGGCTACACCTTC.

The V and J genes are TRBV14 and TRBJ2-3; 9 positions match TRBD2. CDR1 is SGHDN and CDR2 is FVKESK in the germline V gene. J lost 4 bases, V lost 2 bases, and 28 bases had no gene match. The CDR3 totals 23 residues. In DNA form, the CDR3 reads TGTGCCAGCAGCCAAAGCAAGTGGGGTTCTGGCGGGGGGGCCCTATTCGTATCAGATACGCAGTATTTT. It yields the protein CASSQSKWGSGGGALFVSDTQYF.

V is TRBV28 and J is TRBJ2-7; 9 bases map to TRBD1. CDR1 and CDR2 from the germline V gene are MDHEN and SYDVKM. J gave up 1 base and V 1 base, and 11 bases lay outside the gene matches. The length of the CDR3 is 18 residues. The CDR3: CASSLLRTGAILSYEQYF. The CDR3 DNA reads as TGTGCCAGCAGTTTATTAAGGACAGGGGCCATACTATCCTACGAGCAGTACTTC.

The V call is TRBV4-3, the J call TRBJ2-7, with D maybe TRBD1 (6 bases). V lost 4 bases to trimming and J lost 4 bases, with 17 bases between them. The germline V gene encodes CDR1 LGHNA and CDR2 YSLEER. The CDR3 runs to 15 residues. CDR3 sequence: CASSPGYPGAYEQYF. The DNA for the CDR3 is TGCGCCAGCAGCCCCGGGTACCCAGGGGCGTACGAGCAGTACTTC.

V and J are TRBV5-4 and TRBJ2-3, with a tentative D call TRBD2 (6 bases). The germline gives CDR1 SGHNT, CDR2 YYREEE (reference sequence). CDR3 length equals 15 residues. The V and J ends lost 4 bases and 7 bases respectively, with 19 bases between them. The CDR3 region is CASSLVREDPNTQYF. CDR3 coding DNA: TGTGCCAGCAGCCTGGTTAGGGAGGACCCGAATACGCAGTATTTT.

The chain has TRBV30 and TRBJ2-7; 7 nucleotides agree with TRBD2. From germline, CDR1 is GTSNPN and CDR2 SVGIG (reference sequence). The CDR3 is 13 amino acids. Unmatched junction bases numbered 2, after V lost 0 bases and J lost 3 bases. For the CDR3, the DNA is TGTGCCTGGAGTGTGGGGGGGATCTACGAGCAGTACTTC. Protein product: CAWSVGGIYEQYF.

In this sample, this clone turned up once. The rearrangement uses TRBV27 and TRBJ2-7; weak D call: TRBD1 (5 bases). The germline V and J ends were trimmed by 2 bases and 9 bases, with 14 bases remaining between them. The length of the CDR3 is 13 residues. Germline V gene data show CDR1 as MNHEY and CDR2 as SMNVEV (reference sequence). The CDR3 protein is CASSLRGTPGQYF. CDR3 DNA: TGTGCCAGCAGTTTAAGGGGCACCCCGGGGCAGTACTTC.

The chain joins TRBV7-2 to TRBJ2-5; weak D call: TRBD1 (6 bases). Germline CDR1 SGHTA, CDR2 FQGNSA. V lost 1 base, J lost 2 bases, and 23 bases lay in between. The CDR3 loop spans 19 amino acids. CDR3 coding DNA: TGTGCCAGCAGCTTAGAGTTAGGATTTTGGGGGCCCACGCAAGAGACCCAGTACTTC. Its translation is CASSLELGFWGPTQETQYF.

This sequence joins TRBV19 and TRBJ2-6, with D unclear. The CDR3 has 14 residues. The germline CDR1 and CDR2 sequences are LNHDA and SQIVND (reference sequence). Between the trimmed V and J ends, which lost 7 bases and 0 bases, there was a span of 7 bases. CDR3 in DNA: TGTGCCAGTACCCCGTTCTCTGGGGCCAACGTCCTGACTTTC. Residues: CASTPFSGANVLTF.

The genes are TRBV7-9 and TRBJ1-2; the match to TRBD1 covers 12 bases. Germline lookup yields CDR1 SEHNR and CDR2 FQNEAQ (reference sequence). V trimming: 3 bases; J trimming: 2 bases; junction bases outside the gene matches: 4. The CDR3 is 16 residues long. The CDR3 reads CASSLSGTGGNYGYTF. For the CDR3, the DNA is TGTGCCAGCAGCTTGTCCGGGACAGGGGGCAACTATGGCTACACCTTC.

For the CDR3, the DNA is TGCGCCAGCAGCGGAGGGTCCCGGGCCCAAGAAGCTTTCTTT. It yields the protein CASSGGSRAQEAFF. The gene calls are TRBV5-1 and TRBJ1-1; no clear D. The CDR3 is made up of 14 amino acids. V was clipped by 4 bases and J by 8 bases, with 18 bases between them. The germline V gene encodes CDR1 SGHRS and CDR2 YFSETQ.